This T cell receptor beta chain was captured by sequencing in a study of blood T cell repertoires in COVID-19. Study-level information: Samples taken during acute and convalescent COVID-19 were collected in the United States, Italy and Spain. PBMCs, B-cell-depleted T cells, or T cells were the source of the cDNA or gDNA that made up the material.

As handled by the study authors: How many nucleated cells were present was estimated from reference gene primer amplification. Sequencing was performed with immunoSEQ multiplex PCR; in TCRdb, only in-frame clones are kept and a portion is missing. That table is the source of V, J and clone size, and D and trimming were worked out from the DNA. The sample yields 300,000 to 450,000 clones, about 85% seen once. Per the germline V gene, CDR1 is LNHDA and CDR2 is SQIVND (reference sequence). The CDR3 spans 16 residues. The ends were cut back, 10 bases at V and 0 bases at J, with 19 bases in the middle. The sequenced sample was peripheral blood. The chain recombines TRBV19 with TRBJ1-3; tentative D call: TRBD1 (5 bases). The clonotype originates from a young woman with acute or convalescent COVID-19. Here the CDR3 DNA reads TGTGCCACGGGAGACGGGAGACAGAGCTCTGGAAACACCATATATTTT. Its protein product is CATGDGRQSSGNTIYF.